This T cell receptor beta chain came from a study of T cells in Graves' hyperthyroidism and ophthalmopathy. Amplified TCR beta CDR3 regions came from RNA transcripts. The HTBI primer set served for first-round RT-PCR of the TCR CDR3. TCRdb ran MiXCR on the multiplex PCR reads and lists one entry per CDR3 protein. The top ten clones hold under 15% of a sample with hundreds of thousands of distinct CDR3 sequences, about 14% of them seen once. It was uncontrolled infection, other autoimmune disease, pregnancy or lactation that excluded patients. Diagnoses used clinical symptoms, serum thyroxine and TRAb, thyroid ultrasound and orbital computed tomography. This clonotype came up a few times. The antigen remains undetermined. General study points: Ophthalmopathy stood apart from stable hyperthyroidism in a 13 V-J model. Ophthalmopathy prediction by the model preceded onset by a median about 6.8 months.

Sequenced material: blood. The sequence derives from a woman between 45 and 65 years old with Graves' ophthalmopathy.

CDR3 sequence (DNA): TGTGCCACCAGCAGAGATTGGGGAGGAGAGACCCAGTACTTC. Encoded protein: CATSRDWGGETQYF. The chain carries TRBV15 and TRBJ2-5, with a possible D match to TRBD2 (6 bases). The ends were cut back, 0 bases at V and 4 bases at J, with 9 bases in the middle. Germline V CDR1 and CDR2: LNHNV, YYDKDF (reference sequence). The CDR3 is 14 amino acids.